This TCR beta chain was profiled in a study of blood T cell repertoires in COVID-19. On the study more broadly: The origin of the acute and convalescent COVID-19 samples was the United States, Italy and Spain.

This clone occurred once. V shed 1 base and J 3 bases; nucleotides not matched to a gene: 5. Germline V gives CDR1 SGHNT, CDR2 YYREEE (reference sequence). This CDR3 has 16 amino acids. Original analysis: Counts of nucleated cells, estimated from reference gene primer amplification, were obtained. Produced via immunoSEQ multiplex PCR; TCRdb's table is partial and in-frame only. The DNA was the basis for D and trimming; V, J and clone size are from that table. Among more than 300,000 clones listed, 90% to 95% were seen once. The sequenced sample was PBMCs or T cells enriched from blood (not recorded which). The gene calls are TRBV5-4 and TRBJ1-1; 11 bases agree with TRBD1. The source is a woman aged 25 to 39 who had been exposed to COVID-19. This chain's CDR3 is CASSLRTGGTYTEAFF. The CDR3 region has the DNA TGTGCCAGCAGCTTGCGGACAGGGGGCACCTACACTGAAGCTTTCTTT.